This T cell receptor beta chain originates from a study of blood T cell dynamics during melanoma immunotherapy (dated by TCRdb to 2020 to 2022). A note on the overall study: Patients with metastatic melanoma were treated with first-line pembrolizumab or nivolumab plus ipilimumab as standard of care in the United Kingdom. To identify early correlates of response, the study profiled peripheral T cell receptor repertoires in patients with metastatic melanoma before and after one cycle of checkpoint inhibitor therapy. Consecutive patients formed a training cohort, and a further independent group of patients from the same centre was pooled into an external validation set. What the work shows at the level of the full study, not this receptor alone: Whether the T cell clones driving repertoire changes were melanoma-specific or reflected general immune activation could not be determined in the study. The relatively small sample size was acknowledged as a potential limitation on generalization of the results. Patients who later achieved disease control showed a bifurcated PBMC repertoire reorganization at W3, with increased clonality or increased diversity, unlike progressors.

Sample time point, as interpreted from the label and publication: pre-treatment baseline. Blood samples were taken at two points: before treatment (T0) and at week 3 (W3), which came after the first cycle of checkpoint blockade. Except for two patients with rapid clinical progression, response was assessed 12 weeks after the first infusion by RECIST 1.1; disease control meant complete response, partial response or stable disease. Any patient who had received prior systemic cancer treatment, was on concomitant immunosuppressant therapy or had synchronous other active malignancies was excluded. Bulk PBMC and plasma cell-free DNA were both sequenced for TCR beta so that circulating cells and T cell turnover could be tracked. PBMC were isolated from blood with Lymphoprep and SepMate tubes, followed by red cell lysis. QIAamp DNA Blood Mini kits were used to extract DNA from PBMC and sorted T cell subsets.

V loses 0 bases at its end and J loses 9 bases; junction bases beyond the gene matches: 6. Based on the germline V gene, the CDR1 and CDR2 sequences are LGHNT and FRNRAP. The CDR3 has 17 amino acids, counting the end cysteine and phenylalanine. Only the CDR3 DNA is retained, 51 bases long and in frame from the first base. Concerning this clone: The clone's antigen remains unknown. Per-base quality was not reported, and no clone a single base away is much larger than it.

For every bulk PBMC sample, a fixed 350 ng of DNA was loaded. TCR beta CDR3 sequences were amplified from genomic DNA using the immunoSEQ TCRb Assay kit according to manufacturer instructions. The KAPA Library Quantification Kit for Illumina platforms was used to quantify the pooled libraries by qPCR. Sequencing of the pooled libraries was done on an Illumina NextSeq 500, with clustering at about 0.6-1.1 pM. As for how the authors treated the data: TCR data were analyzed using immunoSEQ ANALYZER and the R LymphoSeq package. A rearrangement efficiency score was calculated as productive divided by the sum of productive and non-productive CDR3 sequences. Clonality was measured with the Gini coefficient and diversity with the Renyi index at alpha=1, compared pairwise between timepoints within each patient. Clonal relatedness, based on an edit distance of 3, and repertoire similarity, based on the Bhattacharyya coefficient, were both computed in LymphoSeq. Linear discriminant analysis on week-3 changes in clonality and diversity was built with the R MASS and caret packages to classify response. The source is immuneACCESS, and TCRdb retained only in-frame sequences with V and J called. Part of the clones is not carried over; for the studies checked, unresolved V genes explain less than half of this, and the remainder is unexplained. V and J calls and clone size follow that table, whereas D and trimming were derived from the DNA. The sample contains tens of thousands of clones, around 85% of them found a single time. The top ten clones comprise approximately 4.5% of the sample.

The receptor's source is a human donor with melanoma. The V gene is TRBV12-5 and the J gene is TRBJ2-1, with TRBD2 identical over 15 junction bases. The input for sequencing was blood, taken from a patient treated with checkpoint blockade. The CDR3 protein is CASGLVRGLAGGTEQFF. The nucleotide sequence is TGTGCTAGTGGTTTGGTTAGAGGACTAGCGGGAGGGACTGAGCAGTTCTTC.